This record looks at one TCR beta chain sequence and its context. Germline loops: CDR1 SGHTA, CDR2 FQGNSA. CDR3 length equals 16 residues. The V gene end was trimmed by 4 bases and the J gene end by 2 bases; junction bases not matched to a gene: 9. The data stem from a study of cytomegalovirus exposure and HLA in healthy donors. This PCR relied on a set of 60 Vbeta primers and 13 Jbeta primers. The method was immunoSEQ multiplex PCR; TCRdb's version includes in-frame clones alone and lacks a portion of them. Of some 150,000 clones listed, 80% to 90% are singletons. The V call is TRBV7-2, the J call TRBJ2-7, with 9 nucleotides matching TRBD1. The sample comprised PBMCs. This clonotype originated in a woman aged 18-35 years in good health and CMV-seronegative. CDR3: CASSYTFRTGAYEQYF. In nucleotides, the CDR3 is TGTGCCAGCAGCTATACCTTCCGGACAGGGGCCTACGAGCAGTACTTC.